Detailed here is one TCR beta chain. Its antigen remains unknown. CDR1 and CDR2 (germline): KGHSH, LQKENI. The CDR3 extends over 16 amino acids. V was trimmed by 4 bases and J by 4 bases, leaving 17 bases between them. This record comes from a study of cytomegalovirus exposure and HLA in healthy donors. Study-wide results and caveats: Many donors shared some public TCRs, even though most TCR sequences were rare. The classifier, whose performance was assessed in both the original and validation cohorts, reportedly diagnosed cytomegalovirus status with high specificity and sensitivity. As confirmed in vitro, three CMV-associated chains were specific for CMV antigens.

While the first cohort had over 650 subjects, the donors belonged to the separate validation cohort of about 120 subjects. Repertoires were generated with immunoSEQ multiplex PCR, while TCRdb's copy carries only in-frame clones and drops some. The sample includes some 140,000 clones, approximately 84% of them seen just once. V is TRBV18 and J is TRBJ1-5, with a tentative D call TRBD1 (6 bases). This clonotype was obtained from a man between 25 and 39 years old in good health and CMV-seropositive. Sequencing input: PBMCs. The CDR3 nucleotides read TGTGCCAGCTCACTAACCACAGGGAAGGGGAATCAGCCCCAGCATTTT. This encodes CASSLTTGKGNQPQHF.